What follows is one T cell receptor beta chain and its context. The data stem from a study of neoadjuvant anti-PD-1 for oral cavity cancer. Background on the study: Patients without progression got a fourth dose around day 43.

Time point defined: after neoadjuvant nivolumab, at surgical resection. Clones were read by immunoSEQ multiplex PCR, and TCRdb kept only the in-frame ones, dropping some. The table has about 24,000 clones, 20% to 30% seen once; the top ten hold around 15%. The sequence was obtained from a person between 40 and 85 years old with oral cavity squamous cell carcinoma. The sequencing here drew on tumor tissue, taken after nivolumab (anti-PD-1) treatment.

The CDR3 DNA reads as TGTGCCTGGAGCACGGGAGCGGAGACCCAGTACTTC. It specifies CAWSTGAETQYF. The chain recombines TRBV30 with TRBJ2-5; a possible D gene is TRBD2 (6 bases). The CDR3 loop spans 12 amino acids. Looked up from germline, CDR1 is GTSNPN and CDR2 is SVGIG (reference sequence). The V end was cut by 3 bases, the J end by 5 bases, with 10 bases between.